The sequence of this T cell receptor (beta chain) was determined in a study of Graves' ophthalmopathy and Graves' hyperthyroidism. Amplification of the TCR beta CDR3 regions used RNA transcripts (as template). HTBI-primed first-round RT-PCR preceded second-round multiplex PCR. Via MiXCR, TCRdb re-called the multiplex PCR reads, giving one row per CDR3 protein. The repertoire includes fewer than 650,000 distinct CDR3 sequences, about 24% of them detected once, and around 6.9% sits in the top ten. Study results and limitations: Blood also harbored most expanded thyroid clonotypes above 0.001 frequency.

This clonotype was recorded many times. Its specificity is unknown. The germline gives CDR1 SGHTA, CDR2 FQGNSA. Trimming removed 1 base at V and 5 bases at J, with 6 bases between. This CDR3 comprises 13 residues. This TCR came from a woman under 30 with stable Graves' hyperthyroidism. Some clones in this sample may be carry-over from other donors' samples. This sequence joins TRBV7-2 and TRBJ2-4, with a weak D call TRBD1 (5 bases). Sequencing was performed on peripheral blood. The CDR3 is CASSLGRENIQYF. DNA for the CDR3: TGTGCCAGCAGCTTAGGCAGGGAAAACATTCAGTACTTC. Combining the CDR3 with reference TRBV7-2 and TRBJ2-4 gives the whole variable domain GAGVSQSPSNKVTEKGKDVELRCDPISGHTALYWYRQSLGQGLEFLIYFQGNSAPDKSGLPSDRFSAERTGGSVSTLTIQRTQQEDSAVYLCASSLGRENIQYFGAGTRLSVL.